The 31 T cell receptor beta chains given below trace back to one sample, sequenced in a study of blood T cell repertoires in COVID-19. Method: immunoSEQ multiplex PCR; TCRdb's copy keeps in-frame clones and lacks some. The data show some 95,000 clones, roughly 90% seen once. Material: peripheral blood. Receptors originate from a human donor with active COVID-19. The donor label of this sample is uncertain.

CDR3 sequence (DNA): TGTGCCAGCAGTTTGGTCGCAGGGGAGGGCTACACCTTC. This sequence encodes CASSLVAGEGYTF. V and J are TRBV12-3 or TRBV12-4 and TRBJ1-2; possible D gene TRBD1, 6 bases. The germline V and J ends were trimmed by 3 bases and 8 bases, with 13 bases remaining between them. The CDR3 covers 13 residues.

This chain uses TRBV19 with TRBJ2-7; D might be TRBD1 (7 bases). Looked up from germline, CDR1 is LNHDA and CDR2 is SQIVND (reference sequence). This CDR3 has 14 amino acids. V gave up 6 bases and J gave up 3 bases, with 15 bases separating them. CDR3 in amino acids: CASRNQGGGYEQYF. The CDR3 nucleotides are TGTGCCAGTAGGAATCAGGGGGGCGGCTACGAGCAGTACTTC.

The chain recombines TRBV7-9 with TRBJ2-7; the match to TRBD1 covers 11 bases. Germline lookup yields CDR1 SEHNR and CDR2 FQNEAQ (reference sequence). V was clipped by 5 bases and J by 5 bases; unmatched bases: 8. This CDR3 is built from 15 residues. The DNA for the CDR3 is TGTGCCAGCAGCAGCGGACAGGGGGCTAGGGACGAGCAGTACTTC. Its translation: CASSSGQGARDEQYF.

The chain is built from TRBV7-6 and TRBJ1-2; perhaps TRBD1 as D (5 bases). From germline, CDR1 is SGHVS and CDR2 FNYEAQ. This CDR3 is built from 14 residues. V was clipped by 5 bases and J by 8 bases, with 18 bases between them. For the CDR3, the DNA is TGTGCCAGCAGCCCCGGGACTGACCTCGGGGGCTACACCTTC. It yields the protein CASSPGTDLGGYTF.

The chain is built from TRBV12-2 and TRBJ2-7; the table's TRBD1 call for D was not verified on the DNA. TRBV12-2 is marked as a pseudogene. The CDR3 runs 18 residues. This chain's CDR3 is CASVSGQGHYEGRYEQYF. The CDR3 DNA follows: TGTGCAAGTGTTTCCGGACAGGGACATTATGAGGGTCGTTACGAGCAGTACTTC.

The chain recombines TRBV5-1 with TRBJ2-3, with a possible D match to TRBD2 (7 bases). Trimming cost V 4 bases and J 4 bases, with 10 bases left between them. Germline assignment: CDR1 SGHRS and CDR2 YFSETQ. This CDR3 is 13 amino acids long. The CDR3 DNA sequence: TGCGCCAGCAGCGGGGGGGCCCCAGATACGCAGTATTTT. Its protein product is CASSGGAPDTQYF.

V gene TRBV10-3 combines with J gene TRBJ2-7; the D gene is possibly TRBD1 (5 bases). Germline lookup yields CDR1 ENHRY and CDR2 SYGVKD. The CDR3 consists of 15 residues. Trimming left V 6 bases short and J 2 bases short, with 17 bases between. The CDR3 region is CAIRAQAAGAYEQYF. The DNA of the CDR3 is TGTGCCATCAGGGCACAGGCAGCTGGTGCCTACGAGCAGTACTTC.

This chain connects TRBV5-1 to TRBJ2-4; 9 bases agree with TRBD2. The CDR3 runs to 18 residues. The V gene end was trimmed by 0 bases and the J gene end by 0 bases; junction bases not matched to a gene: 7. Germline CDR1 reads SGHRS; CDR2 reads YFSETQ. In DNA, the CDR3 is TGCGCCAGCAGCTTGGCCCCTAGCGGGGACCTAGCCAAAAACATTCAGTACTTC. It translates to CASSLAPSGDLAKNIQYF. The variable domain in full, with the rest retrieved from reference TRBV5-1 and TRBJ2-4, is KAGVTQTPRYLIKTRGQQVTLSCSPISGHRSVSWYQQTPGQGLQFLFEYFSETQRNKGNFPGRFSGRQFSNSRSEMNVSTLELGDSALYLCASSLAPSGDLAKNIQYFGAGTRLSVL.

The CDR3 here is CASSAKGGTEAFF. Written as DNA, the CDR3 is TGTGCCAGCAGTGCGAAGGGCGGGACTGAAGCTTTCTTT. The V and J genes are TRBV12-3 or TRBV12-4 and TRBJ1-1; no definite D call. The V gene lost 5 bases and the J gene lost 5 bases, with 12 bases spanning the gap. The CDR3 sequence is 13 residues long.

This clone was observed at least ten times. The V and J genes are TRBV4-1 and TRBJ2-3; 7 bases are a match to TRBD1. Germline CDR1 MGHRA, CDR2 YSYEKL. The CDR3 extends over 15 amino acids. J lost 7 bases, V lost 0 bases, and 7 bases had no gene match. The CDR3 region is CASSQDEGAVNTQYF. CDR3 bases: TGCGCCAGCAGCCAAGATGAGGGGGCTGTAAATACGCAGTATTTT.

The chain is built from TRBV9 and TRBJ2-1; 9 bases align to TRBD1. CDR1 is SGDLS, CDR2 YYNGEE, per germline. J was trimmed by 6 bases and V by 0 bases; bases with no gene match: 4. The CDR3 sequence is 15 residues long. The CDR3 DNA sequence: TGTGCCAGCAGCGTAGAGGGACAGGGAGGCAATGAGCAGTTCTTC. Protein: CASSVEGQGGNEQFF.

The genes are TRBV4-1 and TRBJ2-1; tentatively, D is TRBD1 (5 bases). V was pared by 0 bases and J by 3 bases, with 12 bases between. CDR3 length equals 16 residues. CDR1 MGHRA and CDR2 YSYEKL come from the germline V gene. In nucleotides, the CDR3 is TGCGCCAGCAGCCAAGATCCAGGGTTCCTCTACAATGAGCAGTTCTTC. It yields the protein CASSQDPGFLYNEQFF.

The rearrangement links TRBV6-6 to TRBJ2-2; 8 nucleotides align to TRBD2. The CDR3 has 16 residues. The germline V gene encodes CDR1 MNHNY and CDR2 SVGAGI (reference sequence). V lost 8 bases and J lost 0; bases outside the gene matches: 8. As DNA, the CDR3 is TGTGCCAGCGGACGGGAGGGGGGCTCGAACACCGGGGAGCTGTTTTTT. This translates into CASGREGGSNTGELFF.

The chain employs TRBV7-2 and TRBJ2-3; 8 positions match TRBD1. Germline assignment: CDR1 SGHTA and CDR2 FQGNSA. V lost 3 bases and J lost 5; bases outside the gene matches: 7. This CDR3 comprises 15 residues. The CDR3 reads CASSFGDRRGDTQYF. DNA of the CDR3: TGTGCCAGCAGCTTCGGGGACAGGAGGGGAGATACGCAGTATTTT. Full variable domain (remainder filled in from reference TRBV7-2 and TRBJ2-3): GAGVSQSPSNKVTEKGKDVELRCDPISGHTALYWYRQSLGQGLEFLIYFQGNSAPDKSGLPSDRFSAERTGGSVSTLTIQRTQQEDSAVYLCASSFGDRRGDTQYFGPGTRLTVL.

The gene calls are TRBV28 and TRBJ1-1; the D gene is possibly TRBD1 (5 bases). The V end lost 8 bases, the J end lost 0 bases, and 16 bases lay between the germline ends. The germline gives CDR1 MDHEN, CDR2 SYDVKM. This CDR3 is built from 15 residues. The CDR3 spells CASSGRVGMNTEAFF. CDR3 DNA sequence: TGTGCCAGCTCCGGCAGGGTCGGTATGAACACTGAAGCTTTCTTT.

V gene TRBV4-1 combines with J gene TRBJ2-2, with 7 nucleotides matching TRBD1. V dropped 8 bases and J dropped 4; count of bases not matched to a gene: 7. In germline, CDR1 is MGHRA, CDR2 YSYEKL. The CDR3 runs to 14 residues. The CDR3, as DNA: TGCGCCAGCCGCCCCCCAGGGGGCACCGGGGAGCTGTTTTTT. Protein: CASRPPGGTGELFF.

This clone has only a few counts. CDR3 amino acids: CASSEAAVTNSPLHF. Here the CDR3 DNA reads TGTGCCAGCAGTGAAGCTGCAGTTACCAATTCACCCCTCCACTTT. This chain connects TRBV6-1 to TRBJ1-6; D is ambiguous. Trimming cost V 0 bases and J 7 bases, with 10 bases left between them. Germline CDR1 and CDR2: MNHNS and SASEGT. The CDR3 is made up of 15 amino acids.

In nucleotides, the CDR3 is TGTGCCAGCAGCCAAGAAGGACATAGCTACGAGCAGTACTTC. Its protein is CASSQEGHSYEQYF. The chain recombines TRBV4-2 with TRBJ2-7; TRBD1 is a possible D gene (5 bases). Trimming removed 0 bases from V and 3 bases from J, with 9 bases in between. Germline CDR1 LGHNA, CDR2 YNFKEQ. The CDR3 is 14 amino acids.

CDR3 loop: CASSLVVLAGVQELFF. CDR3 in DNA: TGTGCCAGCAGCTTAGTGGTACTAGCGGGGGTCCAGGAACTGTTTTTT. V and J are TRBV7-2 and TRBJ2-2; 11 bases fit TRBD2. This CDR3 region has 16 residues. Germline V gene sequence: CDR1 SGHTA, CDR2 FQGNSA. With V trimmed by 1 base and J by 14 bases, 12 bases remained unmatched.

DNA of the CDR3: TGTGCCAGCAGCCTACAGGACACTAACTATGGCTACACCTTC. It translates to CASSLQDTNYGYTF. The chain links TRBV9 to TRBJ1-2, with D possibly matching TRBD1 (5 bases). The CDR3 sequence is 14 residues long. Germline V lookup: CDR1 SGDLS, CDR2 YYNGEE. Trimming cost V 4 bases and J 0 bases, with 10 bases left between them.

The genes are TRBV7-9 and TRBJ1-1; D may be TRBD1 (6 bases). The germline V and J ends were trimmed by 3 bases and 9 bases, with 11 bases remaining between them. The CDR3 runs to 12 residues. Germline CDR1 is SEHNR and CDR2 is FQNEAQ (reference sequence). CDR3 sequence (DNA): TGTGCCAGCAGCTTGGGGGGGCCAAAAGCTTTCTTT. Encoded protein: CASSLGGPKAFF.

The V call is TRBV27, the J call TRBJ1-4; 8 bases fit TRBD1. The J segment lost 4 bases and the V segment lost 6 bases, leaving 7 bases of the junction unmatched. Germline V gene lookup returns CDR1 MNHEY and CDR2 SMNVEV (reference sequence). The CDR3 runs to 15 residues. The CDR3 nucleotides are TGTGCCAGCAGAAAGCGGACAGGGAATAATGAAAAACTGTTTTTT. It is translated as CASRKRTGNNEKLFF.

This clone was counted a few times. The chain is built from TRBV5-1 and TRBJ2-7; 9 nucleotides agree with TRBD1. CDR1 is SGHRS and CDR2 is YFSETQ in the germline V gene. With V trimmed by 3 bases and J by 5 bases, 3 bases remained unmatched. This CDR3 spans 13 amino acids. The CDR3 region has the DNA TGCGCCAGCAGCTGGGGGACAGGGAACGAGCAGTACTTC. This encodes CASSWGTGNEQYF.

The chain employs TRBV25-1 and TRBJ1-2; D is unresolved. With 5 bases removed from V and 3 bases from J, the gap between germline ends came to 22 bases. CDR1 and CDR2 (germline): MGHDK, SYGVNS. The CDR3 sequence is 17 residues long. The CDR3 nucleotides are TGTGCCAGCAGTTACAACCGGGAGGAGGGTCTAGACTATGGCTACACCTTC. As protein: CASSYNREEGLDYGYTF.

This clone appeared a single time. V gene TRBV11-2 combines with J gene TRBJ1-5; maybe TRBD1 (5 bases). CDR1 SGHAT and CDR2 FQNNGV come from the germline V gene. Deletions cut 3 bases from V and 5 bases from J, with 14 bases between. The CDR3 extends over 15 amino acids. The CDR3 sequence is CASSFSGGMDQPQHF. In nucleotides, the CDR3 is TGTGCCAGCAGCTTTTCGGGGGGTATGGATCAGCCCCAGCATTTT.

This chain uses TRBV28 with TRBJ1-2, with a possible D match to TRBD1 (6 bases). Trimming took off 7 bases at V and 0 bases at J, with 18 bases between the two ends. Germline V CDR1 and CDR2: MDHEN, SYDVKM. The CDR3 is 16 amino acids. The CDR3: CASKAGAPKANYGYTF. The CDR3 region has the DNA TGTGCCAGCAAGGCAGGGGCCCCGAAAGCTAACTATGGCTACACCTTC.

This clone has a handful of counts. The J gene is TRBJ1-5, the V gene TRBV28; 9 bases are shared with TRBD1. Germline CDR1 is MDHEN and CDR2 is SYDVKM. The CDR3 runs to 14 residues. The J segment lost 7 bases and the V segment lost 5 bases, leaving 6 bases of the junction unmatched. CDR3 loop: CASSHRGPGQPQHF. The CDR3 DNA follows: TGTGCCAGCAGTCACAGGGGGCCGGGGCAGCCCCAGCATTTT.

CDR3 bases: TGTGCCAGCAGCTTAGGAGTCTCAAGCTCCTACGAGCAGTACTTC. Its translation is CASSLGVSSSYEQYF. The chain carries TRBV7-2 and TRBJ2-7; no clear D. The CDR3 is 15 amino acids. The ends were cut back, 1 base at V and 0 bases at J, with 10 bases in the middle. In germline, CDR1 is SGHTA, CDR2 FQGNSA.

The V and J genes are TRBV5-1 and TRBJ1-2, with 7 bases aligning to TRBD1. CDR1 and CDR2 from the germline V gene are SGHRS and YFSETQ. V was clipped by 4 bases and J by 6 bases; unmatched bases: 9. This CDR3 has 14 amino acids. The CDR3 DNA follows: TGCGCCAGCAGCCAAGGGACAGAGGGGCATGGCTACACCTTC. It codes for CASSQGTEGHGYTF.

CDR3: CAISEPQGATDTQYF. For the CDR3, the DNA is TGTGCCATCAGTGAGCCACAGGGGGCTACAGATACGCAGTATTTT. The chain links TRBV10-3 to TRBJ2-3; 9 bases align to TRBD1. The CDR3 runs to 15 residues. J lost 3 bases, V lost 2 bases, and 3 bases had no gene match. Germline V gene lookup returns CDR1 ENHRY and CDR2 SYGVKD.

This chain joins TRBV6-1 and TRBJ1-5; D is perhaps TRBD1 (5 bases). CDR1 and CDR2 from the germline V gene are MNHNS and SASEGT. The CDR3 loop spans 14 amino acids. The V end lost 2 bases, the J end lost 6 bases, and 11 bases lay between the germline ends. CDR3 coding DNA: TGTGCCAGCAGTGAACAGGGTTATAGTCAGCCCCAGCATTTT. Translating gives CASSEQGYSQPQHF.